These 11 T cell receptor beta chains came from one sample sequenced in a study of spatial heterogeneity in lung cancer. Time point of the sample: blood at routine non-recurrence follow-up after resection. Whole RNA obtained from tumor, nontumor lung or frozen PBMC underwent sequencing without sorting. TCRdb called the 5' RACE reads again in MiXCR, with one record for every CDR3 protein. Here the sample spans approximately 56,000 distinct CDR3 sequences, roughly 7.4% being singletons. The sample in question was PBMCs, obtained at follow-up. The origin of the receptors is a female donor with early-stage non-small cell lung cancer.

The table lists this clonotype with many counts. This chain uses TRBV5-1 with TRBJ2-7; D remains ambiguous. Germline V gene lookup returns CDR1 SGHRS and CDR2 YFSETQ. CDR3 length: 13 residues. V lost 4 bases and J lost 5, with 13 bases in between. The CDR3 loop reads CASSVPDWNEQYF. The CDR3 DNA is TGCGCCAGCAGCGTACCCGACTGGAACGAGCAGTACTTC.

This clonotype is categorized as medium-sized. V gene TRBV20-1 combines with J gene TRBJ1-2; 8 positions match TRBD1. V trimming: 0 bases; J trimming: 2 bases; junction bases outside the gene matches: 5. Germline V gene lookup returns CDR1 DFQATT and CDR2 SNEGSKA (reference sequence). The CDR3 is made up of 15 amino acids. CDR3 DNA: TGCAGTGCTAGAGATCCCGGACAGGGCAACTATGGCTACACCTTC. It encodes CSARDPGQGNYGYTF.

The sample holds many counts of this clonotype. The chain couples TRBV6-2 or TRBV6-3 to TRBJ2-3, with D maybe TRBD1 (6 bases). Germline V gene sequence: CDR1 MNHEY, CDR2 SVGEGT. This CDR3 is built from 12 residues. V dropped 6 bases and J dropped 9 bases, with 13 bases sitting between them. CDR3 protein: CASSRLTGTQYF. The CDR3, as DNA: TGTGCCAGCAGCCGCTTGACAGGAACGCAGTATTTT.

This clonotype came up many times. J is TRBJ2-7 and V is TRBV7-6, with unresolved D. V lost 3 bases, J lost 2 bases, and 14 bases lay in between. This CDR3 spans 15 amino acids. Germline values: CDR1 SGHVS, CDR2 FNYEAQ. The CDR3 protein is CASSFSPGIAYEQYF. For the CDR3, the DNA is TGTGCCAGCAGCTTTTCACCCGGAATTGCCTACGAGCAGTACTTC.

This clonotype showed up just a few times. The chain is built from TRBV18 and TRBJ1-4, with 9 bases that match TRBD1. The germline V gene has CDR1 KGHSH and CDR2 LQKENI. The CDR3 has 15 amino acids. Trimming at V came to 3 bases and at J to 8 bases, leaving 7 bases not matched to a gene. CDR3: CASSPVTGTGEKLFF. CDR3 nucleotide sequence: TGTGCCAGCTCACCGGTTACCGGGACAGGGGAAAAACTGTTTTTT.

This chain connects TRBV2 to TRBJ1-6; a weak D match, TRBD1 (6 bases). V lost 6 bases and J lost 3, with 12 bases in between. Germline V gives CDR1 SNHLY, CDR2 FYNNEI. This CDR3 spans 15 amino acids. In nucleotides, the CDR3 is TGTGCCAGCAGACAACAGGGCAGCTATAATTCACCCCTCCACTTT. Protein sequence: CASRQQGSYNSPLHF.

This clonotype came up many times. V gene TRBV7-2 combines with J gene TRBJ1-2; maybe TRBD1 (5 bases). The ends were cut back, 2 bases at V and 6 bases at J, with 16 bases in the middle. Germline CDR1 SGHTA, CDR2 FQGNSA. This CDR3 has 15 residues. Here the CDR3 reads CASSLQIGRVDGYTF. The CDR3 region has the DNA TGTGCCAGCAGCTTACAGATAGGCAGGGTCGATGGCTACACCTTC.

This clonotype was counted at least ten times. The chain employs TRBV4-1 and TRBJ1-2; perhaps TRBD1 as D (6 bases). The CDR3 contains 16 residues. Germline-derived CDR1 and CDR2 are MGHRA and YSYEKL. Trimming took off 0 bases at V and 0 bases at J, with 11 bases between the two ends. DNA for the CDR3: TGCGCCAGCAGCCAAGATCGGGACACTTCTAACTATGGCTACACCTTC. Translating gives CASSQDRDTSNYGYTF.

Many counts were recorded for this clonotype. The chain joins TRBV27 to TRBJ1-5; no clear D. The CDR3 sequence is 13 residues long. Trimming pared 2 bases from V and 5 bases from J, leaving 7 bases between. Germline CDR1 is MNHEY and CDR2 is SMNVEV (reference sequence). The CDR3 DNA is TGTGCCAGCAGTTTAATACTCGATCAGCCCCAGCATTTT. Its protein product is CASSLILDQPQHF.

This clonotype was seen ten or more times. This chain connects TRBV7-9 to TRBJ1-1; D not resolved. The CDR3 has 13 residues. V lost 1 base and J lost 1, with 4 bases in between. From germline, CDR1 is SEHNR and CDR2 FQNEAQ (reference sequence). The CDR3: CASSLVGNTEAFF. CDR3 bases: TGTGCCAGCAGCTTAGTAGGGAACACTGAAGCTTTCTTT.

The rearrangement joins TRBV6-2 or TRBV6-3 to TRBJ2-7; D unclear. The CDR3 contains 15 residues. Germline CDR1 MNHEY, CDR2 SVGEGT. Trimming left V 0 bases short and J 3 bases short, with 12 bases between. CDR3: CASSYSGPPFYEQYF. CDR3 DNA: TGTGCCAGCAGTTACTCGGGCCCTCCTTTCTACGAGCAGTACTTC.